The sequence of this T cell receptor (beta chain) was determined in a study of CXCR3-negative and CXCR3-positive naive CD8 T cells. The method, 5' RACE with UMI labels, was used to prepare the TRB cDNA libraries. TCRdb reprocessed the 5' RACE reads and keeps a single row for each CDR3 protein, giving no DNA. Its clone listing holds roughly 8,000 distinct CDR3 sequences. The CDR3 sequence is 16 residues long. From germline, CDR1 is LGHDT and CDR2 YNNKEL (reference sequence). The receptor comes from a human donor in good health. Some clones in this sample may be carry-over from other donors' samples. The sample consisted of naive CXCR3- CD8+ T cells from blood. Subset: CD45RO-CCR7+CD27+CD95- naive CD8+ T cells lacking CXCR3 (TNR3-). The chain is built from TRBV3-1 and TRBJ2-1; TCRdb's D call, TRBD1, is unchecked because there is no DNA. The CDR3 loop reads CASSQEPGQGAGEQFF.